These T cell receptor beta chains were read from a single sample in a study of shared clonotypes between healthy human individuals. Clones were sequenced by immunoSEQ multiplex PCR, and TCRdb holds only the in-frame ones, with some missing. The data contain about 92,000 clones, roughly 50% of them singletons. The sample consisted of PBMCs. Receptors originate from a woman aged 40 to 55 in good health. Some clones in this sample may be carry-over from other donors' samples. Each CDR3 is given with its conserved first and last residue. The D gene is left open where the match is weak. Size is stated for part of the rows, as once, few or many counts, or as a class when the clone is expanded.

- TRBJ2-5 TRBV30 - TGTGCCTGGAGCGATGGAGCTACCCAGGCCCAGTACTTC CAWSDGATQAQYF
TRBD1 TRBJ1-2 TRBV27 - TGTGCCAGCAGTCCGGACAGGGGGTGGTATGGCTACACCTTC CASSPDRGWYGYTF
TRBD1 TRBJ2-7 TRBV30 many TGTGCCTGCGACAAACCTAACAGGGGTACCCACGAGCAGTACTTC CACDKPNRGTHEQYF
- TRBJ2-7 TRBV28 - TGTGCCAGCAGCGTGGGTGGGGGGGCCCCCTACGAGCAGTACTTC CASSVGGGAPYEQYF
- TRBJ2-5 TRBV25-1 - TGTGCCAGCAGTGAAGAACGGTATCAAGAGACCCAGTACTTC CASSEERYQETQYF
- TRBJ2-5 TRBV30 medium-sized TGTGCCTGGAGTGTACTCGGACACGGCCAAGAGACCCAGTACTTC CAWSVLGHGQETQYF
TRBD1 TRBJ2-1 TRBV7-3 - TGTGCCAGCAGCTCGACAGGGGCTCCCTACAATGAGCAGTTCTTC CASSSTGAPYNEQFF
TRBD1 TRBJ2-1 TRBV6-6 many TGTGCCAGCAGACAGGGGGCTCTCTATGAGCAGTTCTTC CASRQGALYEQFF
- TRBJ2-7 TRBV10-3 - TGTGCCATCAGTGAGTCGGGTACCTACGAGCAGTACTTC CAISESGTYEQYF
- TRBJ1-5 TRBV28 - TGTGCCAGCAGTTTACGGGGCACGGGGCCCCAGCATTTT CASSLRGTGPQHF
- TRBJ2-7 TRBV7-9 few TGTGCCAGCAGCTTTTCAGGGACCTACGAGCAGTACTTC CASSFSGTYEQYF
- TRBJ2-2 TRBV15 few TGTGCCACCAGCAGAGATGTAGTGGCCGGGGAGCTGTTTTTT CATSRDVVAGELFF
- TRBJ1-2 TRBV4-3 - TGCGCCAGCAGCCAAGATAAGGTCGCAGGGCCTCGCACTGGCTACACCTTC CASSQDKVAGPRTGYTF
- TRBJ2-5 TRBV28 - TGTGCCAGCAGTTTGATGATTTGGGGCAGAGACCAAGAGACCCAGTACTTC CASSLMIWGRDQETQYF
- TRBJ1-2 TRBV4-2 few TGTGCCAGCAGCCAAGGGTCAGAGAACTATGGCTACACCTTC CASSQGSENYGYTF
- TRBJ2-7 TRBV5-4 - TGTGCCAGCAGCTCCGGACTAATCCCCTACGAGCAGTACTTC CASSSGLIPYEQYF
- TRBJ2-2 TRBV7-9 - TGTGCCAGCAGCTTAGACGGTGGGTTCACCGGGGAGCTGTTTTTT CASSLDGGFTGELFF
- TRBJ2-5 TRBV30 - TGTGCCTGGAGCTCTGGAAAGCAACTCTTCCTACGAGGGCAGTACTTC CAWSSGKQLFLRGQYF
TRBD1 TRBJ1-2 TRBV30 medium-sized TGTGCCTGGAGTGCGGACAGGGTAAAAGGCTACACCTTC CAWSADRVKGYTF
- TRBJ1-1 TRBV9 once TGTGCCAGCAGCGTAGGATTGGGGCTTGGCAGGACGAACACTGAAGCTTTCTTT CASSVGLGLGRTNTEAFF
- TRBJ1-6 TRBV5-5 many TGTGCCAGCAGGCCCGGACGGACCATCTATAATTCACCCCTCCACTTT CASRPGRTIYNSPLHF
- TRBJ2-7 TRBV5-4 many TGTGCCAGCAGCTTGTTCGGGAACTCCTACGAGCAGTACTTC CASSLFGNSYEQYF
- TRBJ2-1 TRBV28 - TGTGCCAGCAGTCCAATGGGCCCCGAGGGGAAGCAGTTCTTC CASSPMGPEGKQFF
- TRBJ1-2 TRBV30 - TGTGCCTGGAGCCATGGACAGAGCCACTATGGCTACACCTTC CAWSHGQSHYGYTF
- TRBJ1-2 TRBV14 - TGTGCCAGCAGCCAGAGGGACGTGGTTTCTGGCTACACCTTC CASSQRDVVSGYTF
- TRBJ2-7 TRBV7-8 - TGTGCCAGCAGCCCCTCACACGTCTCCTACGAGCAGTACTTC CASSPSHVSYEQYF
TRBD1 TRBJ1-2 TRBV4-2 many TGTGCCAGCAGCCAACCAGACAGGGAGGTCGTTGGCTACACCTTC CASSQPDREVVGYTF
- TRBJ2-7 TRBV4-2 - TGTGCCAGCAGCCAAGAACGCCCACTCCGAGGCGACGAGCAGTACTTC CASSQERPLRGDEQYF
TRBD1 TRBJ2-3 TRBV19 - TGTGCCAGCGACAGGGGAGGAGATACGCAGTATTTT CASDRGGDTQYF
- TRBJ1-1 TRBV5-1 - TGCGCCAGCAGCCCAACAGGGATGGGGAACACTGAAGCTTTCTTT CASSPTGMGNTEAFF
- TRBJ1-1 TRBV28 few TGTGCCAGCAGTCCCAACTCCGGGATCGGCACTGAAGCTTTCTTT CASSPNSGIGTEAFF
- TRBJ2-7 TRBV5-4 - TGTGCCAGCAGCTTACTTCAGGCCTACGAGCAGTACTTC CASSLLQAYEQYF
- TRBJ1-1 TRBV19 many TGTGCCAGTAGGAGGGCAGGCCTAACTGAAGCTTTCTTT CASRRAGLTEAFF
TRBD1 TRBJ1-5 TRBV30 many TGTGCCTGGAGCGGAATGACAGGGGAGGCCAATCAGCCCCAGCATTTT CAWSGMTGEANQPQHF
- TRBJ1-2 TRBV7-8 - TGTGCCAGCAGCCCGGTTGGAGACAGCTATGGCTACACCTTC CASSPVGDSYGYTF
TRBD1 TRBJ1-4 TRBV30 - TGTGCCTGGAGTGGAGCCCGGGACAGGTTCGAAAAACTGTTTTTT CAWSGARDRFEKLFF
TRBD1 TRBJ1-2 TRBV7-3 - TGTGCCAGCAGCAGAATCGGGACAGGGCCTGGCTACACCTTC CASSRIGTGPGYTF
- TRBJ2-3 TRBV19 - TGTGCCAGTAACCCCGGGGCTAACACAGATACGCAGTATTTT CASNPGANTDTQYF
- TRBJ2-5 TRBV9 - TGTGCCAGCAGCGTAGGAGGGAGCCGCTTCGGAGAGACCCAGTACTTC CASSVGGSRFGETQYF
- TRBJ2-1 TRBV4-3 once TGCGCCAGCAGCCAAGATCTTGGGGCCCTACAATACAATGAGCAGTTCTTC CASSQDLGALQYNEQFF
- TRBJ1-1 TRBV5-1 many TGCGCCAGCAGCTTGGCACACATGAACACTGAAGCTTTCTTT CASSLAHMNTEAFF
- TRBJ1-1 TRBV29-1 - TGCAGCGTAAGACAGGCGATGAACACTGAAGCTTTCTTT CSVRQAMNTEAFF
- TRBJ1-1 TRBV5-1 - TGCGCCAGCAGCTTGGTGTCGAACACTGAAGCTTTCTTT CASSLVSNTEAFF
- TRBJ2-4 TRBV19 - TGTGCCAGTAGTACCCCGGGCCTAAAAAACATTCAGTACTTC CASSTPGLKNIQYF
- TRBJ1-2 TRBV6-4 - TGTGCCAGCAGCGTAGATAGCAGGGCCTCGGGCCACACCTTC CASSVDSRASGHTF
- TRBJ1-4 TRBV5-4 - TGTGCCAGCAGCTTGCAAGGGTGGGGAACAAATGAAAAACTGTTTTTT CASSLQGWGTNEKLFF
TRBD2 TRBJ2-1 TRBV27 few TGTGCCAGCAGTCGACCGCCCCGACTAGCGGGACGCTACAATGAGCAGTTCTTC CASSRPPRLAGRYNEQFF
- TRBJ1-2 TRBV4-1 - TGCGCCAGCAGCCAAGCCAGCCAATCTAACTATGGCTACACCTTC CASSQASQSNYGYTF
- TRBJ2-7 TRBV13 - TGTGCCAGCAGCTGGCGGCAGGGGCGTATGGGCGAGCAGTACTTC CASSWRQGRMGEQYF
- TRBJ1-4 TRBV29-1 - TGCAGCGTTGACCCGGGGTCTAATGAAAAACTGTTTTTT CSVDPGSNEKLFF
- TRBJ2-4 TRBV7-9 few TGTGCCAGCAGCTTAGTAGGCCAGGGGTTAGGGTACTTC CASSLVGQGLGYF
- TRBJ2-7 TRBV5-1 - TGCGCCAGCAGCGCTGGATCCACCTACGAGCAGTACTTC CASSAGSTYEQYF
TRBD2 TRBJ2-1 TRBV30 - TGTGCCTGGAGTAGGACTAGCGGGGGCGATGAGCAGTTCTTC CAWSRTSGGDEQFF
- TRBJ1-4 TRBV29-1 - TGCAGCGTTGATCATGGGGGAGGGTTCGAGCTGTTTTTT CSVDHGGGFELFF